One and the same sample provided the 8 T cell receptor beta chains below, sequenced in a study of CD8 T cells in Susac syndrome. RNA in amounts of about 0.5 to 1 ug was reverse transcribed with random hexamers. TCRdb itself ran the immunoSEQ multiplex PCR reads through MiXCR, one entry per CDR3 protein. The sample consists of under 200,000 distinct CDR3 sequences, around 96% of them appearing once. The source material was CD4+ T cells from PBMCs. The source is a human donor with Susac syndrome.

The J gene is TRBJ2-3, the V gene TRBV20-1, with 8 bases identical to TRBD2. Germline V gives CDR1 DFQATT, CDR2 SNEGSKA (reference sequence). The CDR3 is made up of 17 amino acids. Trimming at V came to 3 bases and at J to 2 bases, leaving 13 bases not matched to a gene. The CDR3 DNA follows: TGCAGTGCTAGTTCCCTCCTTAGCGGGGAAATCACAGATACGCAGTATTTT. It encodes CSASSLLSGEITDTQYF.

The chain is built from TRBV3-1 and TRBJ2-2, with D unclear. Germline V CDR1 and CDR2: LGHDT, YNNKEL (reference sequence). The CDR3 covers 17 residues. The V gene lost 9 bases and the J gene lost 3 bases, with 23 bases spanning the gap. CDR3 protein: CARSEKPTSADTGELFF. CDR3 in DNA: TGTGCCAGATCGGAAAAACCGACCAGCGCCGACACCGGGGAGCTGTTTTTT.

The chain is built from TRBV12-3 or TRBV12-4 and TRBJ2-2, with TRBD1 matching 12 bases. The V and J ends lost 5 bases and 4 bases, in that order; junction bases with no gene match: 8. This CDR3 is 17 amino acids long. CDR3 region: CASSKGQGAPGTGELFF. In DNA form, the CDR3 reads TGTGCCAGCAGTAAGGGACAGGGGGCTCCGGGCACCGGGGAGCTGTTTTTT.

The genes are TRBV29-1 and TRBJ1-1; 7 nucleotides match TRBD1. With V trimmed by 7 bases and J by 10 bases, 12 bases remained unmatched. The CDR3 contains 12 residues. Germline CDR1 and CDR2: SQVTM and ANQGSEA. The CDR3 is CSATTGFHGAFF. CDR3 coding DNA: TGCAGCGCAACGACAGGGTTTCATGGAGCTTTCTTT.

This clonotype came up once. This chain links TRBV9 with TRBJ2-2; TRBD1 is a possible D gene (5 bases). Trimming took 0 bases from V and 5 from J, leaving 8 bases between them. CDR1 and CDR2 from the germline V gene are SGDLS and YYNGEE. The CDR3 is 14 residues long. The DNA for the CDR3 is TGTGCCAGCAGCGTAGGACAGCCGACCGGGGAGCTGTTTTTT. This translates into CASSVGQPTGELFF.

This rearrangement joins TRBV19 to TRBJ2-3; D ambiguous. V gave up 3 bases and J gave up 7 bases, with 5 bases separating them. This CDR3 is 11 amino acids long. Germline CDR1 is LNHDA and CDR2 is SQIVND (reference sequence). In DNA form, the CDR3 reads TGTGCCAGTAGTATGGCGAATACGCAGTATTTT. It codes for CASSMANTQYF.

The chain uses TRBV28 and TRBJ2-1; 7 bases are shared with TRBD2. Per germline, CDR1 MDHEN and CDR2 SYDVKM. CDR3 size: 15 residues. The V segment lost 8 bases and the J segment 14 bases; nucleotides outside the gene matches: 21. CDR3 sequence: CASARGAGVRIGEFF. The CDR3 DNA follows: TGTGCCAGCGCCCGAGGGGCGGGAGTTCGAATTGGGGAGTTCTTC.

The chain couples TRBV24-1 to TRBJ2-1; the D gene is possibly TRBD2 (5 bases). The CDR3 loop spans 14 amino acids. The germline gives CDR1 KGHDR, CDR2 SFDVKD. The V gene lost 7 bases and the J gene lost 5 bases, with 14 bases spanning the gap. The CDR3 DNA follows: TGTGCCACCAGAGAGGCGGGTTCGGACAATGAGCAGTTCTTC. Protein sequence: CATREAGSDNEQFF.